Shown below are 4 T cell receptor beta chains from a single sample sequenced in a study of Graves' ophthalmopathy and Graves' hyperthyroidism. The study amplified TCR beta CDR3 regions using RNA transcripts. First-round RT-PCR used HTBI primers; second-round multiplex PCR followed. Using its own MiXCR run on the multiplex PCR reads, TCRdb lists one record per CDR3 protein. The table has approximately 160,000 distinct CDR3 sequences, roughly two fifths seen once. Material: peripheral blood. These receptors all stem from a man younger than 45 with Graves' ophthalmopathy.

This clonotype was recorded many times. The genes are TRBV6-5 and TRBJ1-1; no definite D call. This CDR3 is 15 amino acids long. The ends were cut back, 4 bases at V and 0 bases at J, with 12 bases in the middle. Looked up from germline, CDR1 is MNHEY and CDR2 is SVGAGI. CDR3: CASSLNERMNTEAFF. CDR3 nucleotides: TGTGCCAGCAGTTTGAACGAAAGGATGAACACTGAAGCTTTCTTT.

This clonotype was recorded a few times. J is TRBJ2-5 and V is TRBV6-2 or TRBV6-3, with D perhaps being TRBD1 or TRBD2 (6 bases each). The CDR3 totals 14 residues. The germline gives CDR1 MNHEY, CDR2 SVGEGT. The V and J ends lost 6 bases and 1 base respectively, with 12 bases between them. CDR3 coding DNA: TGTGCCAGCAGCTGGGGGGCTATCCAAGAGACCCAGTACTTC. Its protein product is CASSWGAIQETQYF.

The V gene is TRBV11-1, the J gene TRBJ2-5; D assignment may be TRBD1 or TRBD2 (5 bases each). This CDR3 region has 17 residues. Trimming cost V 5 bases and J 4 bases, with 23 bases left between them. Germline V lookup: CDR1 SGHAT, CDR2 FQDESV (reference sequence). The CDR3 loop reads CASSHRGPTGRGETQYF. The CDR3 DNA is TGTGCCAGCAGCCACCGGGGACCAACAGGAAGGGGAGAGACCCAGTACTTC.

The chain combines TRBV10-3 with TRBJ1-5; D remains unclear. CDR1 and CDR2 from the germline V gene are ENHRY and SYGVKD. V lost 2 bases to trimming and J lost 7 bases, with 0 bases between them. The CDR3 spans 10 residues. CDR3 protein: CAISEQPQHF. CDR3 sequence (DNA): TGTGCCATCAGTGAGCAGCCCCAGCATTTT.